The 19 T cell receptor beta chains below all came from one sample that was sequenced in a study of cytomegalovirus exposure and HLA in healthy donors. Researchers ran the PCR with 60 Vbeta and 13 Jbeta primers. Method: immunoSEQ multiplex PCR; TCRdb's copy keeps in-frame clones and lacks some. The table records 150,000 to 200,000 clones, 77% of them present only once. Sequencing was performed on PBMCs. The receptors here all came from a female donor in good health and CMV-seronegative.

The V and J genes are TRBV29-1 and TRBJ1-2, with D tentatively TRBD1 (5 bases). The CDR3 is 11 residues long. CDR1 SQVTM and CDR2 ANQGSEA come from the germline V gene. Deletions cut 7 bases from V and 3 bases from J, with 9 bases between. CDR3 in amino acids: CSASGYYGYTF. The CDR3 DNA is TGCAGCGCATCAGGGTACTATGGCTACACCTTC.

The chain recombines TRBV4-3 with TRBJ1-6; 8 bases match TRBD1. Per germline, CDR1 LGHNA and CDR2 YSLEER. The CDR3 spans 16 residues. J lost 11 bases, V lost 1 base, and 10 bases had no gene match. CDR3 DNA sequence: TGCGCCAGCAGCCAAGGGGGTTCTCAGGGGGCCGCACCCCTCCACTTT. It yields the protein CASSQGGSQGAAPLHF.

This clone has a single count. The V gene is TRBV6-5, the J gene TRBJ1-6, with 7 bases that match TRBD1. The CDR3 has 14 residues. The V gene end was trimmed by 6 bases and the J gene end by 8 bases; junction bases not matched to a gene: 7. Germline V gives CDR1 MNHEY, CDR2 SVGAGI. The CDR3 region is CASRWTGDYSPLHF. The CDR3, as DNA: TGTGCCAGCAGATGGACAGGCGATTATTCACCCCTCCACTTT.

The chain carries TRBV29-1 and TRBJ2-1; a weak D match, TRBD1 (6 bases). V was shortened by 6 bases and J by 2 bases, with 14 bases between the two germline ends. The germline V gene encodes CDR1 SQVTM and CDR2 ANQGSEA. This CDR3 contains 14 residues. CDR3 nucleotide sequence: TGCAGCGTAGGCCTTCGGGACACCTACAATGAGCAGTTCTTC. Translation: CSVGLRDTYNEQFF.

CDR3 DNA: TGTGCCAGCAGCTTACGTACAGGGCTGGGAAACACTGAAGCTTTCTTT. The encoded protein is CASSLRTGLGNTEAFF. The chain combines TRBV7-2 with TRBJ1-1; TRBD1 is a possible D gene (6 bases). This CDR3 has 16 residues. V dropped 2 bases and J dropped 2 bases, with 15 bases sitting between them. Germline V gene sequence: CDR1 SGHTA, CDR2 FQGNSA.

On this clone: The sample has other DNA sequences that encode this CDR3 too. The V gene is TRBV9, the J gene TRBJ2-2, with a possible D match to TRBD1 (6 bases). The CDR3 contains 14 residues. Germline values: CDR1 SGDLS, CDR2 YYNGEE. Trimming removed 0 bases at V and 7 bases at J, with 10 bases between. The CDR3: CASSVAGEYGELFF. As DNA, the CDR3 is TGTGCCAGCAGCGTAGCAGGGGAATACGGGGAGCTGTTTTTT. Complete variable domain (other parts from reference TRBV9 and TRBJ2-2): DSGVTQTPKHLITATGQRVTLRCSPRSGDLSVYWYQQSLDQGLQFLIQYYNGEERAKGNILERFSAQQFPDLHSELNLSSLELGDSALYFCASSVAGEYGELFFGEGSRLTVL.

On this clone: Different DNA sequences within this sample yield the same CDR3. The chain combines TRBV5-1 with TRBJ2-7; possible D gene TRBD1, 5 bases. With 4 bases removed from V and 3 bases from J, the gap between germline ends came to 8 bases. Germline CDR1 and CDR2: SGHRS and YFSETQ. This CDR3 contains 12 residues. CDR3 in amino acids: CASSQDSYEQYF. The CDR3 DNA sequence: TGCGCCAGCAGCCAAGACAGCTACGAGCAGTACTTC.

V usage is TRBV29-1 and J usage is TRBJ1-4, with 8 nucleotides matching TRBD1. The CDR3 length is 14 residues. Germline V gene data show CDR1 as SQVTM and CDR2 as ANQGSEA. V was pared by 0 bases and J by 8 bases, with 5 bases of the junction left unmatched. The CDR3 reads CSVEEDRETEKLFF. CDR3 sequence (DNA): TGCAGCGTTGAAGAGGACAGGGAAACAGAAAAACTGTTTTTT.

The rearrangement joins TRBV6-1 to TRBJ1-5; 9 bases align to TRBD1. The CDR3 totals 14 residues. With V trimmed by 7 bases and J by 2 bases, 3 bases remained unmatched. Germline-derived CDR1 and CDR2 are MNHNS and SASEGT. CDR3 loop: CASIWDRGNQPQHF. The CDR3 nucleotides are TGTGCCAGCATCTGGGACAGGGGCAATCAGCCCCAGCATTTT.

This clone was observed a few times. The chain is built from TRBV2 and TRBJ2-1; TRBD1 agrees at 10 bases. This CDR3 contains 13 residues. The trim removed 9 bases at V and 7 bases at J, leaving 6 bases unmatched. Per germline, CDR1 SNHLY and CDR2 FYNNEI. In DNA form, the CDR3 reads TGTGCCAGGGGACAGGGGAGGGTGAATGAGCAGTTCTTC. As protein: CARGQGRVNEQFF.

The genes are TRBV20-1 and TRBJ2-7; D is unclear. Trimming stripped 6 bases from V and 3 bases from J, with 6 bases between. Germline loops: CDR1 DFQATT, CDR2 SNEGSKA (reference sequence). The CDR3 totals 10 residues. CDR3 coding DNA: TGCAGTGCAAACAACTACGAGCAGTACTTC. This encodes CSANNYEQYF.

This clone was counted once. V is TRBV7-9 and J is TRBJ1-2, with D possibly TRBD1 on 6 matching bases. Per the germline V gene, CDR1 is SEHNR and CDR2 is FQNEAQ (reference sequence). V lost 5 bases and J lost 2, with 15 bases in between. This CDR3 region has 15 residues. As DNA, the CDR3 is TGTGCCAGCAGCCCCCGGGGCGGGGGCAACTATGGCTACACCTTC. It yields the protein CASSPRGGGNYGYTF.

The chain couples TRBV7-6 to TRBJ1-3; D perhaps matches TRBD1 (6 bases). The V gene lost 5 bases and the J gene lost 2 bases, with 19 bases spanning the gap. CDR1 is SGHVS, CDR2 FNYEAQ, per germline. The CDR3 covers 17 residues. For the CDR3, the DNA is TGTGCCAGCAGCACATACAGGGACAAAGGCCCTGGAAACACCATATATTTT. It translates to CASSTYRDKGPGNTIYF.

The V call is TRBV2, the J call TRBJ1-1; 9 nucleotides match TRBD1. After removal of 8 bases from V and 4 bases from J, the junction contained 5 bases not matched to a gene. The CDR3 length is 13 residues. CDR1 is SNHLY and CDR2 is FYNNEI in the germline V gene. The CDR3 region has the DNA TGTGCCAGCGCAGGACAGGGGCTCACTGAAGCTTTCTTT. It is translated as CASAGQGLTEAFF. Supplemented by reference TRBV2 and TRBJ1-1, the full variable domain reads EPEVTQTPSHQVTQMGQEVILRCVPISNHLYFYWYRQILGQKVEFLVSFYNNEISEKSEIFDDQFSVERPDGSNFTLKIRSTKLEDSAMYFCASAGQGLTEAFFGQGTRLTVV.

The V and J genes are TRBV4-1 and TRBJ1-1, with no clear D. Germline CDR1 MGHRA, CDR2 YSYEKL. CDR3 length: 14 amino acids. V was shortened by 0 bases and J by 4 bases, with 9 bases between the two germline ends. As DNA, the CDR3 is TGCGCCAGCAGCCAAGATCGAGGTAGCACTGAAGCTTTCTTT. Its protein product is CASSQDRGSTEAFF.

V usage is TRBV6-5 and J usage is TRBJ1-1; D not certain. With 0 bases removed from V and 5 bases from J, the gap between germline ends came to 10 bases. Germline V gene sequence: CDR1 MNHEY, CDR2 SVGAGI. CDR3 size: 14 residues. The CDR3 spells CASSYSDWRTEAFF. In nucleotides, the CDR3 is TGTGCCAGCAGTTACTCAGACTGGCGGACTGAAGCTTTCTTT.

The chain has TRBV18 and TRBJ2-7; 8 positions match TRBD2. The CDR3 extends over 14 amino acids. Losses at the gene ends were 3 bases for V and 7 bases for J; bases not matched to a gene: 8. Germline V gene lookup returns CDR1 KGHSH and CDR2 LQKENI. This chain's CDR3 is CASSPAGGAWEQYF. The DNA for the CDR3 is TGTGCCAGCTCACCGGCGGGGGGAGCTTGGGAGCAGTACTTC. Complete variable domain (other parts from reference TRBV18 and TRBJ2-7): NAGVMQNPRHLVRRRGQEARLRCSPMKGHSHVYWYRQLPEEGLKFMVYLQKENIIDESGMPKERFSAEFPKEGPSILRIQQVVRGDSAAYFCASSPAGGAWEQYFGPGTRLTVT.

This sequence joins TRBV7-9 and TRBJ1-5, with D hard to call. V was cut by 2 bases and J by 4 bases, with 12 bases left in between. Germline V gene lookup returns CDR1 SEHNR and CDR2 FQNEAQ (reference sequence). The CDR3 is made up of 15 amino acids. The CDR3: CASSLSDTQNQPQHF. The CDR3 DNA sequence: TGTGCCAGCAGCTTATCCGACACCCAAAATCAGCCCCAGCATTTT.

The J gene is TRBJ1-1, the V gene TRBV18; the D gene is possibly TRBD1 (5 bases). The V gene lost 6 bases and the J gene lost 5 bases, with 16 bases spanning the gap. The CDR3 is 14 residues long. The germline CDR1 and CDR2 sequences are KGHSH and LQKENI. CDR3 DNA sequence: TGTGCCAGCTCCGCCGGGGGGGGAGGGACTGAAGCTTTCTTT. It translates to CASSAGGGGTEAFF.